One and the same sample provided the 21 T cell receptor beta chains below, sequenced in a study of shared clonotypes between healthy human individuals. Libraries were prepared by immunoSEQ multiplex PCR; TCRdb keeps only in-frame clonotypes and omits some of them. The sample has about 1.1 million clones; roughly 77% are singletons. Sequenced input: memory CD4+ T cells from PBMCs. Subset: CD45RA-negative fraction. These receptors originate from a young man in good health. Some clones in this sample may be carry-over from other donors' samples.

This sequence joins TRBV5-1 and TRBJ2-7; possibly TRBD2 for D (5 bases). Germline CDR1 SGHRS, CDR2 YFSETQ. The CDR3 has 13 amino acids. The V and J ends lost 7 bases and 4 bases respectively, with 15 bases between them. CDR3 protein: CASGPERAYEQYF. CDR3 sequence (DNA): TGCGCCAGCGGGCCGGAGAGGGCTTACGAGCAGTACTTC.

V is TRBV10-2 and J is TRBJ1-5; TRBD1 agrees at 8 bases. CDR3 length: 15 residues. V shed 5 bases and J 3 bases; nucleotides not matched to a gene: 6. Looked up from germline, CDR1 is WSHSY and CDR2 is SAAADI. CDR3 loop: CASSLGTGLNQPQHF. CDR3 bases: TGCGCCAGCAGTTTAGGGACAGGTCTCAATCAGCCCCAGCATTTT.

V and J are TRBV19 and TRBJ1-5; a possible D gene is TRBD1 (5 bases). Trimming stripped 3 bases from V and 5 bases from J, with 11 bases between. The germline V gene has CDR1 LNHDA and CDR2 SQIVND (reference sequence). The CDR3 has 14 amino acids. The CDR3 bases are TGTGCCAGTAGTATCGAGGGGCCCGATCAGCCCCAGCATTTT. Amino acids: CASSIEGPDQPQHF.

This chain joins TRBV19 and TRBJ1-5; D is unclear. CDR3 length: 14 amino acids. V was cut by 5 bases and J by 2 bases, with 10 bases left in between. The germline CDR1 and CDR2 sequences are LNHDA and SQIVND (reference sequence). The DNA for the CDR3 is TGTGCCAGTAGTCTGTTGGTGGGCAATCAGCCCCAGCATTTT. Translating it yields CASSLLVGNQPQHF. Together with reference TRBV19 and TRBJ1-5, the CDR3 gives the full variable domain: DGGITQSPKYLFRKEGQNVTLSCEQNLNHDAMYWYRQDPGQGLRLIYYSQIVNDFQKGDIAEGYSVSREKKESFPLTVTSAQKNPTAFYLCASSLLVGNQPQHFGDGTRLSIL.

In regard to this clone: A much larger clone differs from this one at a single base, so this may be a read error. The genes are TRBV4-2 and TRBJ2-6, with a possible D match to TRBD2 (5 bases). Germline V gene data show CDR1 as LGHNA and CDR2 as YNFKEQ. V was clipped by 0 bases and J by 5 bases, with 11 bases between them. The CDR3 spans 16 residues. This CDR3 reads CASSQDLGSWANVLTF. The CDR3 DNA sequence: TGTGCCAGCAGCCAAGATCTAGGGAGCTGGGCCAACGTCCTGACTTTC.

This rearrangement joins TRBV7-8 to TRBJ1-1, with TRBD1 as a possible D gene (5 bases). CDR1 SGHVS and CDR2 FQNEAQ come from the germline V gene. Trimming cost V 7 bases and J 1 base, with 16 bases left between them. This CDR3 comprises 15 residues. The CDR3 protein is CASTLREGTNTEAFF. DNA of the CDR3: TGTGCCAGCACACTACGGGAGGGGACGAACACTGAAGCTTTCTTT.

In regard to this clone: The sample holds other DNA sequences that translate to the same CDR3. The genes are TRBV28 and TRBJ2-7; the match to TRBD1 covers 8 bases. Germline CDR1 MDHEN, CDR2 SYDVKM. The CDR3 extends over 15 amino acids. V was pared by 5 bases and J by 0 bases, with 6 bases of the junction left unmatched. The CDR3 region is CASSPRTGSSYEQYF. The DNA for the CDR3 is TGTGCCAGCAGTCCTAGGACAGGGAGCTCCTACGAGCAGTACTTC.

This clone has a single count. V and J are TRBV5-1 and TRBJ2-1; D unclear. The CDR3 has 14 residues. In germline, CDR1 is SGHRS, CDR2 YFSETQ. V was shortened by 9 bases and J by 10 bases, with 23 bases between the two germline ends. CDR3 DNA sequence: TGCGCCACCCAGCCAACACCGGGTTCCAGGGAGCAGTTCTTC. Translating gives CATQPTPGSREQFF.

J is TRBJ1-4 and V is TRBV30, with D maybe TRBD1 (6 bases). The CDR3 consists of 14 residues. V was cut by 2 bases and J by 8 bases, with 15 bases left in between. CDR1 is GTSNPN, CDR2 SVGIG, per germline (reference sequence). In nucleotides, the CDR3 is TGTGCCTGGAGTTGGGGGCCCCTTGGGGAAAAACTGTTTTTT. This translates into CAWSWGPLGEKLFF.

The chain recombines TRBV7-5 with TRBJ2-5; the table's D gene call, TRBD1, was not cross checked with the DNA. TRBV7-5 corresponds to a pseudogene. The CDR3 is 15 amino acids. CDR3 residues: CARKRGQPDQETQYF. CDR3 bases: TGTGCCAGGAAAAGGGGGCAGCCAGACCAAGAGACCCAGTACTTC.

The chain uses TRBV11-2 and TRBJ2-7; maybe TRBD2 (6 bases). The germline gives CDR1 SGHAT, CDR2 FQNNGV. This CDR3 is 14 amino acids long. V lost 4 bases and J 3 bases, leaving 13 bases between the germline ends. CDR3 in DNA: TGTGCCAGCAGCTCCCGACTAGATCTCTACGAGCAGTACTTC. Its translation: CASSSRLDLYEQYF.

This chain uses TRBV10-3 with TRBJ1-4; a possible D gene is TRBD1 (5 bases). CDR1 and CDR2 (germline): ENHRY, SYGVKD. The CDR3 loop spans 16 amino acids. V was shortened by 2 bases and J by 3 bases, with 13 bases between the two germline ends. The CDR3 coding sequence is TGTGCCATCAGTGAGCGGCTAGGGGCGGCTAATGAAAAACTGTTTTTT. This codes for CAISERLGAANEKLFF.

This clone occurred once. The chain couples TRBV18 to TRBJ2-1, with 11 nucleotides matching TRBD2. Germline-derived CDR1 and CDR2 are KGHSH and LQKENI. The V gene end was trimmed by 2 bases and the J gene end by 0 bases; junction bases not matched to a gene: 3. The CDR3 contains 17 residues. The CDR3 DNA is TGTGCCAGCTCACCAGATAGCGGGAGGGCCTCCTACAATGAGCAGTTCTTC. Translating gives CASSPDSGRASYNEQFF.

The chain uses TRBV4-2 and TRBJ1-5, with 7 bases lining up with TRBD1. The J segment lost 4 bases and the V segment lost 0 bases, leaving 9 bases of the junction unmatched. The germline CDR1 and CDR2 sequences are LGHNA and YNFKEQ. The CDR3 is made up of 17 amino acids. The CDR3 DNA is TGTGCCAGCAGCCAAGAGGGTAGGCAGGGGGGAAATCAGCCCCAGCATTTT. This encodes CASSQEGRQGGNQPQHF.

The rearrangement uses TRBV9 and TRBJ2-7; 11 bases align to TRBD2. V was clipped by 4 bases and J by 3 bases; unmatched bases: 6. The V gene's germline CDR1 is SGDLS and CDR2 YYNGEE. The CDR3 runs to 15 residues. The CDR3: CASSPQGTSGYEQYF. For the CDR3, the DNA is TGTGCCAGCAGCCCTCAAGGGACTAGCGGCTACGAGCAGTACTTC.

CDR3 amino acids: CAIRQGLPTDTQYF. CDR3 bases: TGTGCCATCAGACAGGGACTGCCCACAGATACGCAGTATTTT. The chain has TRBV10-3 and TRBJ2-3; D may be TRBD1 or TRBD2 (6 bases each). Trimming removed 6 bases from V and 2 bases from J, with 12 bases in between. This CDR3 is 14 amino acids long. Germline CDR1 and CDR2: ENHRY and SYGVKD.

V gene TRBV27 combines with J gene TRBJ2-7; D is unresolved. Germline V gene lookup returns CDR1 MNHEY and CDR2 SMNVEV (reference sequence). The CDR3 runs 13 residues. Trimming pared 7 bases from V and 0 bases from J, leaving 10 bases between. CDR3 region: CASKPWSSYEQYF. CDR3 DNA sequence: TGTGCCAGCAAGCCGTGGAGCTCCTACGAGCAGTACTTC.

The chain is built from TRBV18 and TRBJ2-3; a weak D match, TRBD1 (6 bases). Germline lookup yields CDR1 KGHSH and CDR2 LQKENI. V was pared by 2 bases and J by 2 bases, with 11 bases between. CDR3 length: 15 amino acids. CDR3 DNA sequence: TGTGCCAGCTCACCAACGAGGGGGTACACAGATACGCAGTATTTT. This encodes CASSPTRGYTDTQYF. Using reference TRBV18 and TRBJ2-3 for the parts outside the CDR3, the full variable domain is NAGVMQNPRHLVRRRGQEARLRCSPMKGHSHVYWYRQLPEEGLKFMVYLQKENIIDESGMPKERFSAEFPKEGPSILRIQQVVRGDSAAYFCASSPTRGYTDTQYFGPGTRLTVL.

The rearrangement links TRBV6-6 to TRBJ1-1; 9 nucleotides match TRBD1. The junction had 6 bases not matched to a gene; V was cut back by 6 bases and J by 1 base. The CDR3 sequence is 15 residues long. Germline CDR1 and CDR2: MNHNY and SVGAGI (reference sequence). This chain's CDR3 is CASRGGQGWNTEAFF. DNA for the CDR3: TGTGCCAGCAGGGGGGGACAGGGTTGGAACACTGAAGCTTTCTTT.

Points on this clone: Other DNA sequences in the same sample also yield this CDR3. J is TRBJ2-7 and V is TRBV6-5; 12 bases map to TRBD2. Looked up from germline, CDR1 is MNHEY and CDR2 is SVGAGI. V shed 6 bases, J shed 0 bases, and the junction held 3 bases outside the gene matches. This CDR3 is 15 amino acids long. In DNA form, the CDR3 reads TGTGCCAGCAGCTTGACTAGCGGGAGCTCCTACGAGCAGTACTTC. As protein: CASSLTSGSSYEQYF.

This chain uses TRBV5-4 with TRBJ2-5; tentative D call: TRBD1 (5 bases). Between the trimmed V and J ends, which lost 4 bases and 2 bases, there was a span of 9 bases. The CDR3 is 13 residues long. Germline V CDR1 and CDR2: SGHNT, YYREEE (reference sequence). The CDR3 coding sequence is TGTGCCAGCAGCCAAAAGGGGCAAGAGACCCAGTACTTC. It encodes CASSQKGQETQYF.